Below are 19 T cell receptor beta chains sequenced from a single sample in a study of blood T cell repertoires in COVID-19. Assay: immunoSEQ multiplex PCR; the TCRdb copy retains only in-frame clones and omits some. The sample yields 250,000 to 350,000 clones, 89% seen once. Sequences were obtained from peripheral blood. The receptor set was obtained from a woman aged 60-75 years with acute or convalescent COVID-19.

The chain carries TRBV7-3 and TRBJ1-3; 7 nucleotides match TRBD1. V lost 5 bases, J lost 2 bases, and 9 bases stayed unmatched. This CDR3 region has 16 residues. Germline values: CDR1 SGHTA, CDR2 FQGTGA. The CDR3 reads CASSVSGGEAGNTIYF. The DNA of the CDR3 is TGTGCCAGCAGCGTGTCAGGGGGAGAGGCTGGAAACACCATATATTTT.

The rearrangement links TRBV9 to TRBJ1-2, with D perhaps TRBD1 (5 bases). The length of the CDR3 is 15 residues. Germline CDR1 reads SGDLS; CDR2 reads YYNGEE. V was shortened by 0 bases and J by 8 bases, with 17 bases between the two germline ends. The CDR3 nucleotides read TGTGCCAGCAGCGTAGCTACGTCAGGGATGTACGGCTACACCTTC. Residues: CASSVATSGMYGYTF.

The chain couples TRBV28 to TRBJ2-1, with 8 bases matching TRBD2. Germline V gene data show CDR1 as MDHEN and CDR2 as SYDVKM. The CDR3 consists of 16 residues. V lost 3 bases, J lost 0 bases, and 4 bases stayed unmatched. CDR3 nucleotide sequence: TGTGCCAGCAGTTTGGGGCTAGCGGGCTCCTACAATGAGCAGTTCTTC. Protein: CASSLGLAGSYNEQFF.

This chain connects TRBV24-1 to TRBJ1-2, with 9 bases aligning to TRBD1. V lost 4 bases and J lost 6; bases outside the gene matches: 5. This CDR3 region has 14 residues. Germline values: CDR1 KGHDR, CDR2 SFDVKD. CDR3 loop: CATSDLDRGNGYTF. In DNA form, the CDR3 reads TGTGCCACCAGTGACCTCGACAGGGGGAATGGCTACACCTTC.

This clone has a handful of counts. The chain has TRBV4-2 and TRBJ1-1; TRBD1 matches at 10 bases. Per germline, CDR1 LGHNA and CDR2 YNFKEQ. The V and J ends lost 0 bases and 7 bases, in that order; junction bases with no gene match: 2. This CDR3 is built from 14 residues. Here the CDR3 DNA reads TGTGCCAGCAGCCAAGAGGGACAGGGGAATGAAGCTTTCTTT. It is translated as CASSQEGQGNEAFF.

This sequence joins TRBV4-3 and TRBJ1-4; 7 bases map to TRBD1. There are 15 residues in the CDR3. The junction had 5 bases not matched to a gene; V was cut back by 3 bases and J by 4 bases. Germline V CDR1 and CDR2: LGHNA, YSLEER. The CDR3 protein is CASSHAGGINEKLFF. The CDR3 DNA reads TGCGCCAGCAGCCACGCAGGGGGGATTAATGAAAAACTGTTTTTT.

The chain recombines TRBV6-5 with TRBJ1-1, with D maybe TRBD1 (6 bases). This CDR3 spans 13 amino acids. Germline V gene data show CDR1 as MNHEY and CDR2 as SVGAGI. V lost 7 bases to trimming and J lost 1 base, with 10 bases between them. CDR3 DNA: TGTGCCAGCACAGGACAGACGAACACTGAAGCTTTCTTT. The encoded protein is CASTGQTNTEAFF.

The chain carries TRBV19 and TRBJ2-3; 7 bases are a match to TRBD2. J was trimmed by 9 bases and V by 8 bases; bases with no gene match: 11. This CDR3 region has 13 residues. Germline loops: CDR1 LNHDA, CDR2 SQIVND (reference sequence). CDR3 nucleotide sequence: TGTGCCAGTTCGGGGGGATCCCTGGGGACGCAGTATTTT. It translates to CASSGGSLGTQYF.

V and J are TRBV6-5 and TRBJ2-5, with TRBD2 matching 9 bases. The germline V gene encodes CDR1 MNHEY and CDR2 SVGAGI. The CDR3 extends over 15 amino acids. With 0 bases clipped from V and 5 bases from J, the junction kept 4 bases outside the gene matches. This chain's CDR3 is CASSYSSGRWETQYF. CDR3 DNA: TGTGCCAGCAGTTACTCGAGCGGGAGGTGGGAGACCCAGTACTTC.

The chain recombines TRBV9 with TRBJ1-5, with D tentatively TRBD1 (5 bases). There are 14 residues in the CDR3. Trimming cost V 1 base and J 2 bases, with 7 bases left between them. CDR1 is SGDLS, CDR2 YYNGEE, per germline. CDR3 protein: CASSVWGGNQPQHF. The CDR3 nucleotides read TGTGCCAGCAGCGTATGGGGGGGCAATCAGCCCCAGCATTTT.

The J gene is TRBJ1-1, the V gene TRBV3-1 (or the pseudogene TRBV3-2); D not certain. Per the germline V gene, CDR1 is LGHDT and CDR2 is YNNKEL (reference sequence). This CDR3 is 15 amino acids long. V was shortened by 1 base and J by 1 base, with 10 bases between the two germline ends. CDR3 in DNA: TGTGCCAGCAGCCAAGTAGGCCAGCGGAACACTGAAGCTTTCTTT. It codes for CASSQVGQRNTEAFF.

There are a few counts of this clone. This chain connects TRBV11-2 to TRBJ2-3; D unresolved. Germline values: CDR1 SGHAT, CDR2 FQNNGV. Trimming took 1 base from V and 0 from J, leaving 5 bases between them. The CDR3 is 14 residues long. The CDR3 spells CASSLVLSTDTQYF. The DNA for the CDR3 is TGTGCCAGCAGCTTAGTACTAAGCACAGATACGCAGTATTTT.

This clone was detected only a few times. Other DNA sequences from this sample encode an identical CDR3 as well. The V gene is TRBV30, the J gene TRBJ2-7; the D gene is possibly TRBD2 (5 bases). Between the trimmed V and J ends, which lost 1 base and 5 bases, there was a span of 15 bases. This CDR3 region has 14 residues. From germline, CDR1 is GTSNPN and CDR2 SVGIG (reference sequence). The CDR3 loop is CAWSALLGVNEQYF. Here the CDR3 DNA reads TGTGCCTGGAGTGCACTTCTCGGGGTGAACGAGCAGTACTTC.

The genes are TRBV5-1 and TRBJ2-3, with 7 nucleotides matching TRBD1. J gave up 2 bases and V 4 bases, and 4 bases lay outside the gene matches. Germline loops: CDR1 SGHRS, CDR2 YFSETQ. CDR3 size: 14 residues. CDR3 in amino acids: CASSGGQHTDTQYF. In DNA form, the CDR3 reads TGCGCCAGCAGCGGGGGACAGCACACAGATACGCAGTATTTT. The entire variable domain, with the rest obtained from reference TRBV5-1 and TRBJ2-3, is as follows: KAGVTQTPRYLIKTRGQQVTLSCSPISGHRSVSWYQQTPGQGLQFLFEYFSETQRNKGNFPGRFSGRQFSNSRSEMNVSTLELGDSALYLCASSGGQHTDTQYFGPGTRLTVL.

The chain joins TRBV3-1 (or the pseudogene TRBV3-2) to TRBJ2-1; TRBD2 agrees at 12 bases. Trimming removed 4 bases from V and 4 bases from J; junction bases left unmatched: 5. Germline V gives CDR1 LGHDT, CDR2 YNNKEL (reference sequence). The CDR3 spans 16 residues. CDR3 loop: CASSLPSGGGYNEQFF. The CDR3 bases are TGTGCCAGCAGCCTACCTAGCGGGGGGGGTTACAATGAGCAGTTCTTC.

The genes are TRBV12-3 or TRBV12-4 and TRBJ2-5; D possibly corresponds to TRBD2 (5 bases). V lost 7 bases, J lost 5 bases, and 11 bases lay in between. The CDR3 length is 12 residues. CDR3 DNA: TGTGCCAGCAATGAGGGCCGGGAGACCCAGTACTTC. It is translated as CASNEGRETQYF.

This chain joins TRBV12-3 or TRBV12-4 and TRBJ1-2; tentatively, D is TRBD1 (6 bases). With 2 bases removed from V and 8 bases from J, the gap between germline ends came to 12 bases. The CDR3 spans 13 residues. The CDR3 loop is CASSLSSGVGYTF. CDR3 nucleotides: TGTGCCAGCAGTTTATCTTCAGGGGTCGGCTACACCTTC.

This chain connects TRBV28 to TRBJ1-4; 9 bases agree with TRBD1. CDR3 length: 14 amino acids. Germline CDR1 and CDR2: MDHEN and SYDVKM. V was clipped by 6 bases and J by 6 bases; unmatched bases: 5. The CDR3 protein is CASRTQGADEKLFF. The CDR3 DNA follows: TGTGCCAGCAGAACACAGGGGGCTGATGAAAAACTGTTTTTT.

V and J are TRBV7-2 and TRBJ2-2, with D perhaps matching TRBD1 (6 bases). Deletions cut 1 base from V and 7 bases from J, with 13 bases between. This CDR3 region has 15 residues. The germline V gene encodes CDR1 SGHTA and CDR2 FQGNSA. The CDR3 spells CASSLGRGTVGELFF. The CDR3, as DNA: TGTGCCAGCAGCTTAGGCAGGGGAACTGTCGGGGAGCTGTTTTTT.